This entry lists 20 T cell receptor beta chains sequenced from one sample in a study of glioma-infiltrating T cells. Using RNA template, CDR3s of TCR alpha and beta were amplified with iRepertoire arm-PCR. TCRdb re-derived calls from the multiplex PCR reads in MiXCR, one entry per CDR3 protein. Among approximately 190,000 distinct CDR3 sequences listed, approximately 30% were seen once. The sample was glioma tissue, nonneoplastic brain tissue, or PBMCs (not recorded which). All receptors come from a human donor with low-grade glioma or glioblastoma, undergoing nonglioma brain surgery, or in good health (not recorded which).

This clonotype was detected ten times or more. The chain is built from TRBV6-6 and TRBJ1-1; the match to TRBD1 covers 10 bases. This CDR3 is built from 15 residues. The junction had 4 bases not matched to a gene; V was cut back by 2 bases and J by 4 bases. The germline gives CDR1 MNHNY, CDR2 SVGAGI (reference sequence). In nucleotides, the CDR3 is TGTGCCAGCAGTTACGACAGGGGGCCAGGCACTGAAGCTTTCTTT. It yields the protein CASSYDRGPGTEAFF.

Note on this clonotype: This clone may be a read error of a much larger clone one base away. The chain combines TRBV28 with TRBJ2-3; D possibly corresponds to TRBD2 (5 bases). The CDR3 has 17 amino acids. CDR1 MDHEN and CDR2 SYDVKM come from the germline V gene. The ends were cut back, 1 base at V and 1 base at J, with 15 bases in the middle. The CDR3 bases are TGTGCCAGCAGTTTATATTCGGCGGGCCTTCGCACAGATACGCAGTATTTT. Its protein is CASSLYSAGLRTDTQYF.

In its sample, this clonotype was seen once. This clone may be a read error of a much larger clone one base away. V usage is TRBV20-1 and J usage is TRBJ2-4; D assignment may be TRBD1 or TRBD2 (5 bases each). CDR3 length: 13 amino acids. The V gene's germline CDR1 is DFQATT and CDR2 SNEGSKA (reference sequence). The V gene lost 6 bases and the J gene lost 5 bases, with 14 bases spanning the gap. CDR3 loop: CSAPGSAENIQYF. The DNA for the CDR3 is TGCAGTGCACCAGGGAGCGCCGAAAACATTCAGTACTTC.

Comments on this clonotype: A junction boundary mismatches the germline segment, possibly from a read error. The genes are TRBV20-1 and TRBJ2-1; D ambiguous. The CDR3 is made up of 14 amino acids. Germline-derived CDR1 and CDR2 are DFQATT and SNEGSKA (reference sequence). CDR3 DNA sequence: TGCAGTGCTACGGACCGGAGCTCCTACAATGACCAGTTCTTC. Translating it yields CSATDRSSYNDQFF.

J is TRBJ2-7 and V is TRBV20-1; D is ambiguous. The CDR3 extends over 11 amino acids. Germline V CDR1 and CDR2: DFQATT, SNEGSKA (reference sequence). For the CDR3, the DNA is TGCAGCGTAACTGTAGCTGGGGAGCAGTACTTC. It yields the protein CSVTVAGEQYF.

V usage is TRBV29-1 and J usage is TRBJ2-5; weak D call: TRBD1 (5 bases). The CDR3 has 19 residues. Germline assignment: CDR1 SQVTM and CDR2 ANQGSEA. V was shortened by 1 base and J by 2 bases, with 26 bases between the two germline ends. CDR3 protein: CSVEGRLFTGRKGQETQYF. The CDR3 nucleotides are TGCAGCGTTGAAGGGAGACTCTTCACGGGCAGGAAGGGGCAAGAGACCCAGTACTTC. Full variable domain (rest looked up from reference TRBV29-1 and TRBJ2-5): SAVISQKPSRDICQRGTSLTIQCQVDSQVTMMFWYRQQPGQSLTLIATANQGSEATYESGFVIDKFPISRPNLTFSTLTVSNMSPEDSSIYLCSVEGRLFTGRKGQETQYFGPGTRLLVL.

This clonotype appeared many times. V and J are TRBV7-9 and TRBJ2-3; TRBD2 might be the D (5 bases). Germline V lookup: CDR1 SEHNR, CDR2 FQNEAQ (reference sequence). This CDR3 has 15 residues. The germline V and J ends were trimmed by 1 base and 4 bases, with 12 bases remaining between them. The CDR3 here is CASSLDGRWADTQYF. CDR3 nucleotide sequence: TGTGCCAGCAGCTTAGATGGGAGATGGGCAGATACGCAGTATTTT.

This clonotype was observed at least ten times. This chain connects TRBV20-1 to TRBJ2-7, with D perhaps TRBD1 (5 bases). Trimming removed 0 bases from V and 3 bases from J, with 15 bases in between. CDR3 length: 15 residues. Germline lookup yields CDR1 DFQATT and CDR2 SNEGSKA (reference sequence). The CDR3 nucleotides are TGCAGTGCTAGAGATGACACAGGAAGGGGCTACGAGCAGTACTTC. Amino acids: CSARDDTGRGYEQYF.

The chain combines TRBV30 with TRBJ2-7; D may correspond to TRBD1 or TRBD2 (5 bases each). The CDR3 covers 14 residues. CDR1 and CDR2 (germline): GTSNPN, SVGIG (reference sequence). V gave up 0 bases and J gave up 3 bases, with 12 bases separating them. In DNA, the CDR3 is TGTGCCTGGAGTGTACGGGGCGACAACTACGAGCAGTACTTC. This codes for CAWSVRGDNYEQYF. Combining the CDR3 with reference TRBV30 and TRBJ2-7 gives the whole variable domain SQTIHQWPATLVQPVGSPLSLECTVEGTSNPNLYWYRQAAGRGLQLLFYSVGIGQISSEVPQNLSASRPQDRQFILSSKKLLLSDSGFYLCAWSVRGDNYEQYFGPGTRLTVT.

The chain carries TRBV4-3 and TRBJ2-3; the D gene is possibly TRBD1 (5 bases). Germline CDR1 and CDR2: LGHNA and YSLEER. The V end was cut by 4 bases, the J end by 0 bases, with 20 bases between. This CDR3 comprises 18 residues. CDR3 DNA: TGCGCCAGCAGCCTCCAAGCCCCGACAGATACTAGCACAGATACGCAGTATTTT. Translated: CASSLQAPTDTSTDTQYF.

On this clonotype: Just one base apart from a much larger clone, this may be a read error. This chain connects TRBV5-1 to TRBJ1-1; D might be TRBD1 (6 bases). CDR3 size: 14 residues. The germline gives CDR1 SGHRS, CDR2 YFSETQ. CDR3 protein: CAGSLDGGGTEAFF. For the CDR3, the DNA is TGCGCCGGCAGCTTGGACGGGGGCGGTACTGAAGCTTTCTTT.

The table lists this clonotype with many counts. The chain uses TRBV15 and TRBJ2-1; D ambiguous. V was shortened by 0 bases and J by 9 bases, with 9 bases between the two germline ends. Germline CDR1 reads LNHNV; CDR2 reads YYDKDF (reference sequence). This CDR3 spans 13 amino acids. CDR3 sequence reads: CATSRDARGEQFF. The CDR3 DNA sequence: TGTGCCACCAGCAGAGATGCGAGAGGTGAGCAGTTCTTC.

Concerning this clonotype itself: One junction end disagrees with the germline gene, perhaps due to a read error. J is TRBJ1-5 and V is TRBV28; no reliable D call. The CDR3 is made up of 12 amino acids. The germline CDR1 and CDR2 sequences are MDHEN and SYDVKM. CDR3 sequence reads: CDSTPLGQAQHF. The CDR3 coding sequence is TGTGACAGCACGCCCCTCGGGCAGGCCCAGCATTTT.

This clonotype has a count of ten or more. J is TRBJ2-1 and V is TRBV7-7; TRBD2 aligns across 14 bases. The CDR3 length is 14 residues. V shed 5 bases and J 12 bases; nucleotides not matched to a gene: 6. Germline V gene lookup returns CDR1 SSHAT and CDR2 FNYEAQ (reference sequence). The CDR3 is CASSPGTSGSRQFF. The CDR3 bases are TGTGCCAGCAGCCCAGGGACTAGCGGGAGTCGGCAGTTCTTC.

This clonotype was found many times. The J gene is TRBJ2-7, the V gene TRBV18; D unclear. The CDR3 spans 13 residues. The V and J ends lost 3 bases and 0 bases respectively, with 6 bases between them. Germline CDR1 reads KGHSH; CDR2 reads LQKENI. CDR3 sequence: CASSPPDSYEQYF. In DNA, the CDR3 is TGTGCCAGCTCACCCCCCGACTCCTACGAGCAGTACTTC. Together with reference TRBV18 and TRBJ2-7, the CDR3 gives the full variable domain: NAGVMQNPRHLVRRRGQEARLRCSPMKGHSHVYWYRQLPEEGLKFMVYLQKENIIDESGMPKERFSAEFPKEGPSILRIQQVVRGDSAAYFCASSPPDSYEQYFGPGTRLTVT.

Ten or more counts support this clonotype. The chain uses TRBV6-1 and TRBJ2-7; TRBD2 matches at 14 bases. V was pared by 6 bases and J by 3 bases, with 10 bases of the junction left unmatched. CDR3 length equals 17 residues. Germline lookup yields CDR1 MNHNS and CDR2 SASEGT. For the CDR3, the DNA is TGTGCCAGCAGAGCTGGACTAGCGGGAGGCCACCACTACGAGCAGTACTTC. Amino acids: CASRAGLAGGHHYEQYF.

This clonotype showed up many times. The gene calls are TRBV28 and TRBJ1-6, with D maybe TRBD1 (6 bases). The CDR3 length is 15 residues. Trimming left V 10 bases short and J 7 bases short, with 20 bases between. Looked up from germline, CDR1 is MDHEN and CDR2 is SYDVKM. In DNA, the CDR3 is TGTGCCACCCTTCTTCGCGACAGGCAAAATTCACCCCTCCACTTT. This sequence encodes CATLLRDRQNSPLHF.

This clonotype was seen ten or more times. The chain uses TRBV7-9 and TRBJ1-2, with D uncertain. V was pared by 2 bases and J by 6 bases, with 13 bases between. This CDR3 is built from 14 residues. CDR1 is SEHNR, CDR2 FQNEAQ, per germline (reference sequence). The CDR3 loop is CASSLSAVNDGYTF. The CDR3 nucleotides read TGTGCCAGCAGCTTATCAGCAGTCAACGATGGCTACACCTTC. The full variable domain, completed using reference TRBV7-9 and TRBJ1-2, is DTGVSQNPRHKITKRGQNVTFRCDPISEHNRLYWYRQTLGQGPEFLTYFQNEAQLEKSRLLSDRFSAERPKGSFSTLEIQRTEQGDSAMYLCASSLSAVNDGYTFGSGTRLTVV.

This clonotype was picked up a small number of times. The chain is built from TRBV7-6 and TRBJ1-2; D may be TRBD1 (6 bases). The CDR3 has 17 amino acids. V was trimmed by 5 bases and J by 2 bases, leaving 21 bases between them. The germline gives CDR1 SGHVS, CDR2 FNYEAQ. In nucleotides, the CDR3 is TGTGCCAGCAGCGATCTACAGGGCACTTTCGGAAACTATGGCTACACCTTC. Protein product: CASSDLQGTFGNYGYTF.

As for this clonotype: One end of the junction varies from germline; a read error may be responsible. This rearrangement joins TRBV7-8 to TRBJ1-5, with D tentatively TRBD1 (6 bases). Germline-derived CDR1 and CDR2 are SGHVS and FQNEAQ. The CDR3 extends over 17 amino acids. This CDR3 reads CASSLAFGRGPNKPQHF. CDR3 DNA: TGTGCCAGCAGCTTAGCTTTTGGCAGGGGCCCCAATAAGCCCCAGCATTTT.